Below are 30 T cell receptor beta chains sequenced from a single sample in a study of cytomegalovirus exposure and HLA in healthy donors. The PCR was carried out with 60 Vbeta primers and 13 Jbeta primers. TCRdb keeps only in-frame clones here, not all; method: immunoSEQ multiplex PCR. This sample contains more than 100,000 clones. The material sequenced was PBMCs. Every receptor here comes from a middle-aged man in good health and CMV-seronegative.

This chain joins TRBV10-2 and TRBJ1-5; D may be TRBD1 (5 bases). Germline V gene sequence: CDR1 WSHSY, CDR2 SAAADI. CDR3 length equals 15 residues. The V and J ends lost 0 bases and 0 bases respectively, with 6 bases between them. The CDR3 nucleotides read TGCGCCAGCAGTGAGTCTACAGGTAGCAATCAGCCCCAGCATTTT. This gives the protein CASSESTGSNQPQHF.

This chain connects TRBV4-1 to TRBJ2-1, with 13 bases aligning to TRBD2. CDR1 and CDR2 from the germline V gene are MGHRA and YSYEKL. Losses at the gene ends were 0 bases for V and 0 bases for J; bases not matched to a gene: 5. CDR3 length: 19 amino acids. The CDR3 DNA is TGCGCCAGCAGCCAAGAATTACTAGCGGGAGGGAGCTCCTACAATGAGCAGTTCTTC. Its translation: CASSQELLAGGSSYNEQFF.

This chain joins TRBV28 and TRBJ1-5, with D possibly matching TRBD1 (5 bases). V was shortened by 5 bases and J by 3 bases, with 8 bases between the two germline ends. CDR3 length equals 13 residues. Germline CDR1 is MDHEN and CDR2 is SYDVKM. CDR3 sequence reads: CASSQGYNQPQHF. In DNA form, the CDR3 reads TGTGCCAGCAGTCAGGGATACAATCAGCCCCAGCATTTT. Full variable domain (missing parts from reference TRBV28 and TRBJ1-5): DVKVTQSSRYLVKRTGEKVFLECVQDMDHENMFWYRQDPGLGLRLIYFSYDVKMKEKGDIPEGYSVSREKKERFSLILESASTNQTSMYLCASSQGYNQPQHFGDGTRLSIL.

The chain combines TRBV7-9 with TRBJ1-3; D is perhaps TRBD1 (6 bases). V dropped 0 bases and J dropped 8 bases, with 23 bases sitting between them. CDR1 is SEHNR, CDR2 FQNEAQ, per germline (reference sequence). CDR3 length: 18 amino acids. CDR3 sequence: CASSLAGRGTSTRDTIYF. CDR3 bases: TGTGCCAGCAGCTTAGCGGGCAGGGGAACGTCTACGCGGGACACCATATATTTT.

Concerning this clone itself: The sample has other DNA sequences that encode this CDR3 too. V and J are TRBV6-5 and TRBJ1-1; weak D call: TRBD1 (5 bases). The CDR3 spans 13 residues. The ends were cut back, 6 bases at V and 1 base at J, with 9 bases in the middle. The V gene's germline CDR1 is MNHEY and CDR2 SVGAGI. The CDR3 bases are TGTGCCAGCAGGAAAACAGGGAACACTGAAGCTTTCTTT. This encodes CASRKTGNTEAFF.

The chain is built from TRBV9 and TRBJ2-1; 9 bases are a match to TRBD1. This CDR3 contains 14 residues. Germline CDR1 is SGDLS and CDR2 is YYNGEE. Trimming at V came to 4 bases and at J to 7 bases, leaving 6 bases not matched to a gene. CDR3 loop: CASSFGTGQNEQFF. DNA for the CDR3: TGTGCCAGCAGCTTCGGGACAGGGCAGAATGAGCAGTTCTTC.

The V gene is TRBV7-2, the J gene TRBJ1-5; TRBD1 agrees at 9 bases. The V and J ends lost 7 bases and 6 bases, in that order; junction bases with no gene match: 4. CDR3 size: 13 residues. Germline lookup yields CDR1 SGHTA and CDR2 FQGNSA. The CDR3 loop is CASTRQGGQPQHF. DNA for the CDR3: TGTGCCAGCACAAGACAGGGGGGTCAGCCCCAGCATTTT.

This rearrangement joins TRBV27 to TRBJ1-5; D is ambiguous. Per the germline V gene, CDR1 is MNHEY and CDR2 is SMNVEV (reference sequence). Trimming took off 3 bases at V and 0 bases at J, with 9 bases between the two ends. This CDR3 spans 15 amino acids. The CDR3 DNA sequence: TGTGCCAGCAGTTTGCGGGGATATAGCAATCAGCCCCAGCATTTT. It specifies CASSLRGYSNQPQHF.

The chain's CDR3 is CSARAGAGGLDEQYF. In DNA, the CDR3 is TGCAGCGCCCGAGCGGGGGCGGGAGGGCTTGACGAGCAGTACTTC. The rearrangement joins TRBV29-1 to TRBJ2-7; 9 bases fit TRBD2. The V gene's germline CDR1 is SQVTM and CDR2 ANQGSEA. V lost 7 bases and J lost 5; bases outside the gene matches: 15. The CDR3 is made up of 15 amino acids.

The rearrangement links TRBV19 to TRBJ1-4; TRBD1 aligns across 7 bases. CDR1 is LNHDA, CDR2 SQIVND, per germline (reference sequence). V dropped 8 bases and J dropped 7; count of bases not matched to a gene: 10. The CDR3 is 14 amino acids. The CDR3 spells CASEGGAVSEKLFF. The CDR3 DNA is TGTGCCAGTGAAGGGGGCGCAGTTAGTGAAAAACTGTTTTTT.

The chain joins TRBV28 to TRBJ1-2; 9 nucleotides match TRBD1. The CDR3 contains 14 residues. Germline V gene data show CDR1 as MDHEN and CDR2 as SYDVKM. Trimming at V came to 6 bases and at J to 4 bases, leaving 6 bases not matched to a gene. The CDR3 nucleotides read TGTGCCAGCAGCCCGACAGGGGGAGGCTATGGCTACACCTTC. Its translation: CASSPTGGGYGYTF.

V and J are TRBV4-2 and TRBJ1-1; D remains unclear. CDR3 length: 14 amino acids. V was cut by 3 bases and J by 6 bases, with 14 bases left in between. Germline CDR1 and CDR2: LGHNA and YNFKEQ. CDR3 region: CASSHLTPGAEAFF. The DNA for the CDR3 is TGTGCCAGCAGCCATTTAACTCCCGGGGCTGAAGCTTTCTTT.

J is TRBJ2-4 and V is TRBV25-1; D perhaps matches TRBD2 (7 bases). Per the germline V gene, CDR1 is MGHDK and CDR2 is SYGVNS. V was cut by 2 bases and J by 1 base, with 12 bases left in between. The length of the CDR3 is 16 residues. CDR3 sequence (DNA): TGTGCCAGCAGTGAAGTGAGGGGGGGGGCCAAAAACATTCAGTACTTC. As protein: CASSEVRGGAKNIQYF.

V and J are TRBV6-5 and TRBJ2-5; 8 nucleotides agree with TRBD1. V dropped 4 bases and J dropped 4; count of bases not matched to a gene: 5. Germline V gene sequence: CDR1 MNHEY, CDR2 SVGAGI. There are 14 residues in the CDR3. The CDR3 nucleotides read TGTGCCAGCAGTTCCTCACAGGGGGGAGAGACCCAGTACTTC. It yields the protein CASSSSQGGETQYF.

The gene calls are TRBV7-2 and TRBJ2-5; 15 bases fit TRBD2. Germline V gives CDR1 SGHTA, CDR2 FQGNSA. The CDR3 is 17 residues long. V shed 3 bases and J 5 bases; nucleotides not matched to a gene: 7. The CDR3 DNA sequence: TGTGCCAGCAGCTTCCTAGGGACTAGCGGGGGGCGGGAGACCCAGTACTTC. As protein: CASSFLGTSGGRETQYF.

J is TRBJ1-4 and V is TRBV5-8; D unresolved. The CDR3 has 14 residues. Germline CDR1 is SGHTS and CDR2 is YDEGEE. V dropped 5 bases and J dropped 0 bases, with 8 bases sitting between them. CDR3 region: CASSSVATNEKLFF. CDR3 DNA: TGTGCCAGCAGTTCGGTGGCAACTAATGAAAAACTGTTTTTT.

The chain employs TRBV14 and TRBJ1-1; no clear D gene. The CDR3 runs 14 residues. In germline, CDR1 is SGHDN, CDR2 FVKESK. With 0 bases removed from V and 10 bases from J, the gap between germline ends came to 15 bases. CDR3 coding DNA: TGTGCCAGCAGCCAAGATAACACCATGATACGAGCTTTCTTT. Protein product: CASSQDNTMIRAFF.

The rearrangement uses TRBV7-9 and TRBJ2-3; 11 positions match TRBD2. The length of the CDR3 is 18 residues. The V and J ends lost 5 bases and 2 bases, in that order; junction bases with no gene match: 12. Germline CDR1 SEHNR, CDR2 FQNEAQ (reference sequence). CDR3 in amino acids: CASSQGTSGFLHTDTQYF. CDR3 coding DNA: TGTGCCAGCAGCCAAGGGACTAGCGGATTTCTTCACACAGATACGCAGTATTTT. Together with reference TRBV7-9 and TRBJ2-3, the CDR3 gives the full variable domain: DTGVSQNPRHKITKRGQNVTFRCDPISEHNRLYWYRQTLGQGPEFLTYFQNEAQLEKSRLLSDRFSAERPKGSFSTLEIQRTEQGDSAMYLCASSQGTSGFLHTDTQYFGPGTRLTVL.

The V gene is TRBV7-9, the J gene TRBJ2-5; D possibly corresponds to TRBD2 (6 bases). The J call could be wrong; TRBJ2-7 is a better fit for the DNA end. The CDR3 is 16 residues long. Germline loops: CDR1 SEHNR, CDR2 FQNEAQ (reference sequence). CDR3 DNA: TGTGCCAGCAGCCGAGGAGGGGCACAGAGCTCCTACGAGCAGTACTTC. Translation gives CASSRGGAQSSYEQYF.

The V and J genes are TRBV30 and TRBJ1-5, with D possibly being TRBD1 (5 bases). V lost 1 base and J 9 bases, leaving 16 bases between the germline ends. The V gene's germline CDR1 is GTSNPN and CDR2 SVGIG (reference sequence). CDR3 size: 14 residues. CDR3 in amino acids: CAWSETRALRPQHF. The CDR3 DNA is TGTGCCTGGAGTGAGACCAGGGCCCTTCGGCCCCAGCATTTT. The full variable domain, its missing parts supplied by reference TRBV30 and TRBJ1-5, is SQTIHQWPATLVQPVGSPLSLECTVEGTSNPNLYWYRQAAGRGLQLLFYSVGIGQISSEVPQNLSASRPQDRQFILSSKKLLLSDSGFYLCAWSETRALRPQHFGDGTRLSIL.

The CDR3 sequence: CASSLVSQGARPGEQYF. In DNA form, the CDR3 reads TGTGCCAGCAGCTTAGTTTCGCAGGGGGCACGTCCGGGCGAGCAGTACTTC. This sequence joins TRBV7-8 and TRBJ2-5, with 8 bases fitting TRBD1. The J call is uncertain, as TRBJ2-7 better fits the DNA end. Germline loops: CDR1 SGHVS, CDR2 FQNEAQ. The CDR3 has 17 residues.

The CDR3 DNA follows: TGTGCCAGCAGCTTAGTTGGTACAGCCTACTATGGCTACACCTTC. It codes for CASSLVGTAYYGYTF. The V gene is TRBV7-7, the J gene TRBJ1-2; no firm D call. This CDR3 spans 15 amino acids. Germline V CDR1 and CDR2: SSHAT, FNYEAQ (reference sequence). The V end lost 1 base, the J end lost 3 bases, and 12 bases lay between the germline ends.

The rearrangement joins TRBV5-4 to TRBJ2-7; 7 bases align to TRBD1. In germline, CDR1 is SGHNT, CDR2 YYREEE (reference sequence). The CDR3 sequence is 16 residues long. The V segment lost 3 bases and the J segment 2 bases; nucleotides outside the gene matches: 11. The DNA for the CDR3 is TGTGCCAGCAGCTCTCCTAGTTCCGGGACAGCCTACGAGCAGTACTTC. Amino acids: CASSSPSSGTAYEQYF.

The V call is TRBV5-4, the J call TRBJ1-5; the D gene is possibly TRBD1 (5 bases). V was pared by 0 bases and J by 8 bases, with 12 bases between. The CDR3 has 14 residues. The germline CDR1 and CDR2 sequences are SGHNT and YYREEE (reference sequence). CDR3 nucleotide sequence: TGTGCCAGCAGCTTGGTTGGGGCCGTTGAGCCCCAGCATTTT. Its translation: CASSLVGAVEPQHF.

This chain connects TRBV5-1 to TRBJ2-7, with 7 nucleotides matching TRBD2. CDR3 length: 15 amino acids. Germline CDR1 SGHRS, CDR2 YFSETQ. J lost 3 bases, V lost 1 base, and 7 bases had no gene match. CDR3 loop: CASSLTGTNSYEQYF. As DNA, the CDR3 is TGCGCCAGCAGCTTGACCGGGACTAACAGCTACGAGCAGTACTTC. Full variable domain (rest looked up from reference TRBV5-1 and TRBJ2-7): KAGVTQTPRYLIKTRGQQVTLSCSPISGHRSVSWYQQTPGQGLQFLFEYFSETQRNKGNFPGRFSGRQFSNSRSEMNVSTLELGDSALYLCASSLTGTNSYEQYFGPGTRLTVT.

The chain combines TRBV10-2 with TRBJ2-7, with 7 bases aligning to TRBD1. Germline V gene lookup returns CDR1 WSHSY and CDR2 SAAADI. The CDR3 sequence is 13 residues long. J lost 2 bases, V lost 8 bases, and 6 bases had no gene match. The chain's CDR3 is CASGWGQTYEQYF. CDR3 nucleotide sequence: TGCGCCAGCGGATGGGGACAGACCTACGAGCAGTACTTC.

This chain joins TRBV5-4 and TRBJ1-4; 8 bases are shared with TRBD1. The CDR3 length is 14 residues. V was pared by 4 bases and J by 11 bases, with 10 bases of the junction left unmatched. CDR1 SGHNT and CDR2 YYREEE come from the germline V gene (reference sequence). CDR3 bases: TGTGCCAGCAGCACCACCGGACAGGGAGAGAAACTGTTTTTT. Protein product: CASSTTGQGEKLFF.

This rearrangement joins TRBV25-1 to TRBJ1-1; possible D gene TRBD1, 5 bases. V was pared by 1 base and J by 7 bases, with 10 bases between. Per germline, CDR1 MGHDK and CDR2 SYGVNS. CDR3 length: 13 residues. CDR3 loop: CASSESARDEAFF. The CDR3, as DNA: TGTGCCAGCAGTGAATCAGCCAGGGATGAAGCTTTCTTT.

This sequence joins TRBV2 and TRBJ2-5, with D possibly being TRBD2 (6 bases). CDR3 length: 14 amino acids. Germline V gene lookup returns CDR1 SNHLY and CDR2 FYNNEI. Between the trimmed V and J ends, which lost 0 bases and 1 base, there was a span of 6 bases. CDR3 bases: TGTGCCAGCAGTGAAGCGGAGGGCCAAGAGACCCAGTACTTC. Translating gives CASSEAEGQETQYF.

The V and J genes are TRBV18 and TRBJ1-4; 7 bases align to TRBD1. Unmatched junction bases numbered 4, after V lost 0 bases and J lost 6 bases. Germline CDR1 KGHSH, CDR2 LQKENI. The CDR3 has 15 amino acids. CDR3 region: CASSPPNRGYEKLFF. The CDR3 region has the DNA TGTGCCAGCTCACCACCGAACAGGGGATATGAAAAACTGTTTTTT. Together with reference TRBV18 and TRBJ1-4, the CDR3 gives the full variable domain: NAGVMQNPRHLVRRRGQEARLRCSPMKGHSHVYWYRQLPEEGLKFMVYLQKENIIDESGMPKERFSAEFPKEGPSILRIQQVVRGDSAAYFCASSPPNRGYEKLFFGSGTQLSVL.